This T cell receptor (beta chain) was identified during a study of blood T cell repertoires in COVID-19. A single count supports this clone. Enrolled through a virtual design, the participants were between roughly 18 and 90 years of age and came from some 26 US areas. Participants were placed into cohorts based on the clinical history they reported. Two negative PCRs, clearance, or symptom resolution characterized the recovered Cohort 3 donors. Original methodology: For nucleated cells, counts were estimated from reference gene primer amplification. Sequencing used immunoSEQ multiplex PCR; TCRdb keeps in-frame clones, though not all of them. V, J and clone size reflect that table, while D and trimming were determined from the DNA. Here the sample spans a few hundred thousand clones, 87% being singletons. V lost 4 bases and J 7 bases, leaving 17 bases between the germline ends. Looked up from germline, CDR1 is SGDLS and CDR2 is YYNGEE. This CDR3 spans 15 amino acids.

This TCR was recovered from a woman aged 25-40 years who had recovered from COVID-19. Sequenced: PBMCs or T cells enriched from blood (not recorded which). The V gene is TRBV9, the J gene TRBJ1-4; a weak D match, TRBD1 (5 bases). The CDR3 spells CASSPRGVSGEKLFF. CDR3 DNA: TGTGCCAGCAGCCCCCGGGGGGTAAGCGGTGAAAAACTGTTTTTT. The full variable domain, completed using reference TRBV9 and TRBJ1-4, is DSGVTQTPKHLITATGQRVTLRCSPRSGDLSVYWYQQSLDQGLQFLIQYYNGEERAKGNILERFSAQQFPDLHSELNLSSLELGDSALYFCASSPRGVSGEKLFFGSGTQLSVL.